This T cell receptor (beta chain) was identified in a study of cytomegalovirus exposure and HLA in healthy donors. PCR amplification relied on 60 Vbeta primers (plus 13 Jbeta primers). Assay used: immunoSEQ multiplex PCR; TCRdb lists only in-frame clones, some missing. The repertoire holds about 140,000 clones, with more than 60% as singletons. Details on this clone: Its cognate antigen is unknown.

Notes on the study in general: Among TCR beta chains, those listed as cytomegalovirus-associated numbered some 160. In a later analysis, HLA-C alleles had the fewest associated TCRs, DRB1 alleles the most. Specific recognition of CMV antigens was confirmed in vitro for a few chains (all CMV-associated).

The germline V gene has CDR1 SGDLS and CDR2 YYNGEE. The V gene lost 3 bases and the J gene lost 3 bases, with 17 bases spanning the gap. The CDR3 loop spans 16 amino acids. This sequence originates from a male donor in good health and CMV-seronegative. V usage is TRBV9 and J usage is TRBJ2-3, with D possibly matching TRBD2 (6 bases). Specimen: PBMCs. The CDR3, as DNA: TGTGCCAGCAGCGCCCCCGGGACTCACAATACAGATACGCAGTATTTT. It yields the protein CASSAPGTHNTDTQYF.